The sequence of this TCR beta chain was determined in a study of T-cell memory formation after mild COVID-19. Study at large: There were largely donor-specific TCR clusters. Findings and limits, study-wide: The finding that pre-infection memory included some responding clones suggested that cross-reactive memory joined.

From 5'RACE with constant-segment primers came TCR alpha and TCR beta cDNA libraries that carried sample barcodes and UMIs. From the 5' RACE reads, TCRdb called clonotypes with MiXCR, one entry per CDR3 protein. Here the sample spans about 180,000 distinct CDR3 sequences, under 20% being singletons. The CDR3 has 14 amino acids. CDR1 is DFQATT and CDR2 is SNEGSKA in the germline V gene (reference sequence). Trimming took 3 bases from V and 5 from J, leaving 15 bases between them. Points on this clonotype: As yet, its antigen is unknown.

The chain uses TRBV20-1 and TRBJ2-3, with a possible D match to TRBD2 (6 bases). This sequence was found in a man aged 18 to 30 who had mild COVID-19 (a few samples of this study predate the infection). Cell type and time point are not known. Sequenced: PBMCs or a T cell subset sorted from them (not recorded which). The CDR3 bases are TGCAGTGCTAGGGTGGCGGGGAGTGGAGATACGCAGTATTTT. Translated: CSARVAGSGDTQYF.